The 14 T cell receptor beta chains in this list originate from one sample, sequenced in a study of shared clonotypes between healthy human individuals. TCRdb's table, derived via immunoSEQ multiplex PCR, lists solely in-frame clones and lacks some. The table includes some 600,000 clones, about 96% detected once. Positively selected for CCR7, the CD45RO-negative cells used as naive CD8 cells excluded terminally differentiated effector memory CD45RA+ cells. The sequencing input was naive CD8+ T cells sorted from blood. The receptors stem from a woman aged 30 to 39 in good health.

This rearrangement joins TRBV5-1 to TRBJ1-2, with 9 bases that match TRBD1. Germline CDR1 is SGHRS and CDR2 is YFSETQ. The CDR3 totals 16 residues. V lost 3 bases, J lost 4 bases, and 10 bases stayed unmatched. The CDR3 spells CASSWGTGQGGYGYTF. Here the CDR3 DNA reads TGCGCCAGCAGCTGGGGGACGGGACAGGGTGGCTATGGCTACACCTTC.

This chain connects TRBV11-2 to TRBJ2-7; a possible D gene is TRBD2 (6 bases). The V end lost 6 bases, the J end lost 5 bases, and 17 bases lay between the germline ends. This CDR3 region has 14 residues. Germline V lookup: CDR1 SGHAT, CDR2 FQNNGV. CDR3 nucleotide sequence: TGTGCCAGCAGTCCGGGACTCGCTGTTGACGAGCAGTACTTC. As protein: CASSPGLAVDEQYF.

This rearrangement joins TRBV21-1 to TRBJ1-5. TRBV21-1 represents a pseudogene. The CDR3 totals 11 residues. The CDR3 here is CASGRDQPQHF. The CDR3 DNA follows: TGTGCCAGTGGCCGCGATCAGCCCCAGCATTTT.

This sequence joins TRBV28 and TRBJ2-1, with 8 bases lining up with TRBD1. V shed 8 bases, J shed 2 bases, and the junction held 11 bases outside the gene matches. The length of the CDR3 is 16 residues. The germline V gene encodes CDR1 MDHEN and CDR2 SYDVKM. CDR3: CASGKTGGSTYNEQFF. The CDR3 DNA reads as TGTGCCAGCGGCAAAACAGGGGGTTCGACCTACAATGAGCAGTTCTTC.

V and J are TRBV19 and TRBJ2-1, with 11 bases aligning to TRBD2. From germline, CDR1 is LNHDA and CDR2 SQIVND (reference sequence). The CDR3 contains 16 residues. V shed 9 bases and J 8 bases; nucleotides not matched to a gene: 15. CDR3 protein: CASSPPEASGRYEQFF. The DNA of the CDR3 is TGTGCCAGCAGCCCGCCCGAGGCTAGCGGGAGGTATGAGCAGTTCTTC.

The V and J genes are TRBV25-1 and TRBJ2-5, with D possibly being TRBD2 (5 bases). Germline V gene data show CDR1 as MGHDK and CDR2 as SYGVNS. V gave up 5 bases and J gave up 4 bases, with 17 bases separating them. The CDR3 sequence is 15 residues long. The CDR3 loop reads CASSRAEGWLETQYF. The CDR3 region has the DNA TGTGCCAGCAGTCGGGCCGAGGGTTGGCTAGAGACCCAGTACTTC.

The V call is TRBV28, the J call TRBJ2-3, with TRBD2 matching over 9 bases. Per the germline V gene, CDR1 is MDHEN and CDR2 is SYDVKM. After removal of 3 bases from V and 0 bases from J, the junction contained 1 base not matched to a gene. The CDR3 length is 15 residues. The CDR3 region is CASSFLAGSTDTQYF. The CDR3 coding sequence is TGTGCCAGCAGTTTCCTAGCGGGGAGCACAGATACGCAGTATTTT.

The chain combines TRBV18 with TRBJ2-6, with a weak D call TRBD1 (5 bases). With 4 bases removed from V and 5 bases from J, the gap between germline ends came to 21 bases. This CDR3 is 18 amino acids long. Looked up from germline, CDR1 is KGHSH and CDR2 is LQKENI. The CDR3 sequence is CASSHLPDIYSRANVLTF. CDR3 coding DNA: TGTGCCAGCTCACATTTACCGGACATTTACAGTCGGGCCAACGTCCTGACTTTC.

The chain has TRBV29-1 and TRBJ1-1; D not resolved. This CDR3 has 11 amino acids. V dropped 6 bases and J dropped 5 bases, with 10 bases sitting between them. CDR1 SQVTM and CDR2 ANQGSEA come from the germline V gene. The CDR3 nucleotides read TGCAGCGTCAATGGCGGGACTGAAGCTTTCTTT. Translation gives CSVNGGTEAFF.

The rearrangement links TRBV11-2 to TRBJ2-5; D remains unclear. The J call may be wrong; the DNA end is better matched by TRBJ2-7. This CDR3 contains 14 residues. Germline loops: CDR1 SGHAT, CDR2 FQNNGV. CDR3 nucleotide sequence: TGTGCCAGCAGCTTAAACGGGCCGACCTACGAGCAGTACTTC. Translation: CASSLNGPTYEQYF.

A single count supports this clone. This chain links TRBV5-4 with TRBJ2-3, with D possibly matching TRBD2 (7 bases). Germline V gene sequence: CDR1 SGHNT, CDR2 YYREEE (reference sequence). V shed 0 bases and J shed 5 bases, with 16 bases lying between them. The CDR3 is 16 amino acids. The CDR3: CASSLAGGVLGDTQYF. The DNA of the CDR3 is TGTGCCAGCAGCTTGGCGGGGGGCGTTTTAGGAGATACGCAGTATTTT.

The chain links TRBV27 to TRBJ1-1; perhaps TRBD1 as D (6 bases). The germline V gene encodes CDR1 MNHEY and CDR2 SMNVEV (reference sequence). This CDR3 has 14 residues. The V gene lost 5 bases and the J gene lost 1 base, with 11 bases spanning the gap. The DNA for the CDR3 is TGTGCCAGCAGTAACCGGGACAAGAACACTGAAGCTTTCTTT. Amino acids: CASSNRDKNTEAFF.

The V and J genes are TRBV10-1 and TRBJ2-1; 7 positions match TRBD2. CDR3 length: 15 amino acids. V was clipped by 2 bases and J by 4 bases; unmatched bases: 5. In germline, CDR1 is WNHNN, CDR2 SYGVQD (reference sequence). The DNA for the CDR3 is TGCGCCAGCAGTGAGGTGGCTAGCGGATACAATGAGCAGTTCTTC. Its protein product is CASSEVASGYNEQFF.

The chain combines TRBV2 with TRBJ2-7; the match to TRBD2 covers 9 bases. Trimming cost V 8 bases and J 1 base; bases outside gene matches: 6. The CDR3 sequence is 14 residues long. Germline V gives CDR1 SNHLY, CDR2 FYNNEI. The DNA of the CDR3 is TGTGCCAGCTGTTCTAGCGGGATTTCCTACGAGCAGTACTTC. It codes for CASCSSGISYEQYF.